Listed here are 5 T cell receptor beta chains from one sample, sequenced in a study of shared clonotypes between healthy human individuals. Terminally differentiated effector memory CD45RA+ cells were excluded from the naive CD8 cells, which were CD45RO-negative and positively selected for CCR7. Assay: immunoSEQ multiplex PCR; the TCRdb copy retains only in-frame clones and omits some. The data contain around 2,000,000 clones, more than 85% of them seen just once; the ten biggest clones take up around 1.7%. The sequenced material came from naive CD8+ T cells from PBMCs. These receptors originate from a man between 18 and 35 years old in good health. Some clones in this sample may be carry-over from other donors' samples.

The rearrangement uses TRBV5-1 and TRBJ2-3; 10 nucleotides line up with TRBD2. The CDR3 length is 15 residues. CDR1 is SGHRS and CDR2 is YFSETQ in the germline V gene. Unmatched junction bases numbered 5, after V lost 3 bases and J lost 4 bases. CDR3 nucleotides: TGCGCCAGCAGCTCGCTAGCGGGAGAGCCAGATACGCAGTATTTT. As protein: CASSSLAGEPDTQYF.

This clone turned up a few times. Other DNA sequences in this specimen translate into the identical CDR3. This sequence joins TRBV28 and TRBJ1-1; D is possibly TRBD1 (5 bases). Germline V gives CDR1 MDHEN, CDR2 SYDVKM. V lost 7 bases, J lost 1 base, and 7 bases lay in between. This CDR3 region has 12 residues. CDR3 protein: CASTQGNTEAFF. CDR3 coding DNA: TGTGCCAGCACTCAGGGGAACACTGAAGCTTTCTTT.

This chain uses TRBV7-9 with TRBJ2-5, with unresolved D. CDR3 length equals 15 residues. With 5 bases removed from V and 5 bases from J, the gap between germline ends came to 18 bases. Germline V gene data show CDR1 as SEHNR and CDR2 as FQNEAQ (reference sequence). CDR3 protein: CASSPPGVGGETQYF. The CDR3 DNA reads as TGTGCCAGCAGCCCACCTGGGGTGGGTGGGGAGACCCAGTACTTC.

CDR3 sequence reads: CASSFAGTGEYEQYF. The CDR3 region has the DNA TGTGCCAGCAGTTTCGCCGGGACAGGCGAATACGAGCAGTACTTC. The rearrangement joins TRBV28 to TRBJ2-7; 8 nucleotides align to TRBD1. With 3 bases clipped from V and 4 bases from J, the junction kept 8 bases outside the gene matches. Germline V lookup: CDR1 MDHEN, CDR2 SYDVKM. The CDR3 is 15 residues long.

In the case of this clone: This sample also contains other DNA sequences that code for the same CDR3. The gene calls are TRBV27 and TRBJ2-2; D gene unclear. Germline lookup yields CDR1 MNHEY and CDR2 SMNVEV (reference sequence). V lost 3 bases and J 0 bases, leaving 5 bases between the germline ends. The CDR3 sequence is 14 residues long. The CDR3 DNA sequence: TGTGCCAGCAGTTTCTCTACGAACACCGGGGAGCTGTTTTTT. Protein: CASSFSTNTGELFF.